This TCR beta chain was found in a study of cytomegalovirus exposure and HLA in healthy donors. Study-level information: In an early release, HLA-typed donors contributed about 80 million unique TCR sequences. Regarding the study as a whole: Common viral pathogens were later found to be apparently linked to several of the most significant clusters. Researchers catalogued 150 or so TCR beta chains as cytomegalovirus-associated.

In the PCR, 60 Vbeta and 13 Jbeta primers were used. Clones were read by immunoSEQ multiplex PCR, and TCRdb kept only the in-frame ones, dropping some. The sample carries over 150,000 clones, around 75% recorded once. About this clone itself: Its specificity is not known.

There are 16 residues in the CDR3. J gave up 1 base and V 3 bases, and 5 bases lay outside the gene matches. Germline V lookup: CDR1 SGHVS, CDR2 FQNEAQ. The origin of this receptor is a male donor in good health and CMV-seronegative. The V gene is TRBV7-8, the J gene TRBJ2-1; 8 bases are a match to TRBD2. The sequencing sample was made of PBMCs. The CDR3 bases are TGTGCCAGCAGCTTTCCGGCTAGCGGGTCCTACAATGAGCAGTTCTTC. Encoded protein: CASSFPASGSYNEQFF.